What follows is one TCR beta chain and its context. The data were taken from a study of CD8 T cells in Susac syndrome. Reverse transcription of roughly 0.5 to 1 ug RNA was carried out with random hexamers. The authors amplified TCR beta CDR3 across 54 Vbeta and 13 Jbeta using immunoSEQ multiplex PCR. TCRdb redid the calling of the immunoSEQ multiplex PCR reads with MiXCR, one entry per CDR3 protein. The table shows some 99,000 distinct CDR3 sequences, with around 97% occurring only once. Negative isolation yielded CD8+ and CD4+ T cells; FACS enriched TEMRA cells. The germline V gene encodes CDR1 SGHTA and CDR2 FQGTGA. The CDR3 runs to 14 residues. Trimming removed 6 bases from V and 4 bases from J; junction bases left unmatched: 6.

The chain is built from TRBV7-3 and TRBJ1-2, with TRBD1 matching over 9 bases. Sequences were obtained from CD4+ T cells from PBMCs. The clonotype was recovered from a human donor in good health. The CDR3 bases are TGTGCCAGCAGTTCGGACAGGGGTGCCTATGGCTACACCTTC. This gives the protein CASSSDRGAYGYTF.